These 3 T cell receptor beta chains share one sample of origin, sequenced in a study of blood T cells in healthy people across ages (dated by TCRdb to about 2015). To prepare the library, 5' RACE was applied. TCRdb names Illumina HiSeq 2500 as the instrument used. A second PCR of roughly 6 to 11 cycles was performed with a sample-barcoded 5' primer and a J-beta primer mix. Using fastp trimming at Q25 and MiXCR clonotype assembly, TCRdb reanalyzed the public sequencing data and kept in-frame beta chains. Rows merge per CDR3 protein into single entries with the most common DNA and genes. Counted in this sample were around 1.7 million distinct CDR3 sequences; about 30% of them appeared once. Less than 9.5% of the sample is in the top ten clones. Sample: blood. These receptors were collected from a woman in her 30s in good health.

This CDR3 reads CASSPNPVLGTIYF. Written as DNA, the CDR3 is TGTGCCAGCAGCCCAAACCCGGTACTGGGCACCATATATTTT. The chain recombines TRBV9 with TRBJ1-3; D unclear. The germline V gene encodes CDR1 SGDLS and CDR2 YYNGEE. This CDR3 contains 14 residues. Trimming cost V 4 bases and J 9 bases, with 17 bases left between them.

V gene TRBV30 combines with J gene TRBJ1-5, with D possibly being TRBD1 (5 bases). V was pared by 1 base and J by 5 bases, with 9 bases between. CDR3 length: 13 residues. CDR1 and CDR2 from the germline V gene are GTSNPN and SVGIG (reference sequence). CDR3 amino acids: CAWSETGDQPQHF. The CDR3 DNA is TGTGCCTGGAGTGAAACAGGCGATCAGCCCCAGCATTTT.

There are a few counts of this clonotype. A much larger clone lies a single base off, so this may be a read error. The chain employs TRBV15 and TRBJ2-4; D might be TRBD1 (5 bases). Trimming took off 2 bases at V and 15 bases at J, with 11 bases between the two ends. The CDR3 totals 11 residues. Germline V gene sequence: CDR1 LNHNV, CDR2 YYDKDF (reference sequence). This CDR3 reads CATSRLTDRYF. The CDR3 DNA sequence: TGTGCCACCAGCAGACTGACAGACCGGTACTTC.